This T cell receptor (beta chain) was recovered during a study of response to subunit inactivated influenza vaccine. Study-wide results and caveats: The authors put forward the suggestion that each seasonal influenza vaccination may bring in only a limited number of new T cells.

Germline V gene data show CDR1 as MNHEY and CDR2 as SVGEGT. There are 13 residues in the CDR3. V was clipped by 10 bases and J by 2 bases, with 15 bases between them. TCRdb re-analysed the RT-PCR reads in MiXCR, keeping a single row per CDR3 protein. The sample contains about 700,000 distinct CDR3 sequences, about 15% of which appear only once. This clonotype was observed many times. Its antigen is not identified. The sequence derives from a man aged 45-65 years who received an inactivated influenza vaccine. The chain combines TRBV6-2 or TRBV6-3 with TRBJ2-7, with D perhaps TRBD2 (6 bases). Sample: PBMCs from blood, taken 14 days before vaccination. The CDR3 here is CATAWRGTYEQYF. In DNA, the CDR3 is TGTGCCACCGCCTGGAGGGGAACCTACGAGCAGTACTTC.